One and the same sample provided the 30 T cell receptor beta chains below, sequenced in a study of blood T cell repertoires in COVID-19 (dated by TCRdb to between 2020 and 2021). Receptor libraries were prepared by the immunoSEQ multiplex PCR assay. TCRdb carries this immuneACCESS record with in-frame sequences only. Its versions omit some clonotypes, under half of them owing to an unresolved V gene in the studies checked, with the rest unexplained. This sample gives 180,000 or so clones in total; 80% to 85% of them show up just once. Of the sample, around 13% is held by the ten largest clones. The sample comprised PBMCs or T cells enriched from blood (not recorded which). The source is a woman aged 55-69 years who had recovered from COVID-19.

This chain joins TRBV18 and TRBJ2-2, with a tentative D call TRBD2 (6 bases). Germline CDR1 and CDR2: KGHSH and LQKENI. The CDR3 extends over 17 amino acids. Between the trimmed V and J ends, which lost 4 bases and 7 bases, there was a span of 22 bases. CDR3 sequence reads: CASSLSGTPGYVGELFF. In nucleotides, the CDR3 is TGTGCCAGCTCACTATCCGGGACTCCAGGGTACGTCGGGGAGCTGTTTTTT.

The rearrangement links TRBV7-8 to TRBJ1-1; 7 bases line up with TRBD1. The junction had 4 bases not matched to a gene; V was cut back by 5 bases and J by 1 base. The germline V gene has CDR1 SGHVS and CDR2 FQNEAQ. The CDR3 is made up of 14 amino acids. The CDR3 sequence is CASSGQVANTEAFF. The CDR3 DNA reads TGTGCCAGCAGCGGACAGGTGGCGAACACTGAAGCTTTCTTT.

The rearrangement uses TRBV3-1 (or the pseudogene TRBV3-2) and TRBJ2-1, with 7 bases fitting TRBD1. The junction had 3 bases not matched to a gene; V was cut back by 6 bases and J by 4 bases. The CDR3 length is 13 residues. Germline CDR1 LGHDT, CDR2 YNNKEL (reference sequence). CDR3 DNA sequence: TGTGCCAGCAGTAGGGACAGATACAATGAGCAGTTCTTC. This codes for CASSRDRYNEQFF.

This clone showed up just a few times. CDR3 nucleotide sequence: TGTGCCAGCAGTCTTGGGCCTTCTGAACAGCATTTT. This codes for CASSLGPSEQHF. This chain connects TRBV12-3 or TRBV12-4 to TRBJ1-5; D not certain. Trimming took off 5 bases at V and 13 bases at J, with 15 bases between the two ends. There are 12 residues in the CDR3.

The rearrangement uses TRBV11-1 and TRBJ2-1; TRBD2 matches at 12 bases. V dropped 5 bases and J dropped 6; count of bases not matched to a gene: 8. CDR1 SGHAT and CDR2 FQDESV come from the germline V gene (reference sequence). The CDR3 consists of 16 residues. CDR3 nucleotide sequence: TGTGCCAGCAGCGCCGCACTAGCGGGGGGCCGCAATGAGCAGTTCTTC. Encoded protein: CASSAALAGGRNEQFF.

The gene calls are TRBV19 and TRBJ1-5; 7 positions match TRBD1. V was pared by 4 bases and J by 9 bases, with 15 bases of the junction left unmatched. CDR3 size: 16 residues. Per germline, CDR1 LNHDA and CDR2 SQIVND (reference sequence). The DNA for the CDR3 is TGTGCCAGTAGTACTCTTGATGGACAGGCGAGGGTGCCCCAGCATTTT. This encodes CASSTLDGQARVPQHF.

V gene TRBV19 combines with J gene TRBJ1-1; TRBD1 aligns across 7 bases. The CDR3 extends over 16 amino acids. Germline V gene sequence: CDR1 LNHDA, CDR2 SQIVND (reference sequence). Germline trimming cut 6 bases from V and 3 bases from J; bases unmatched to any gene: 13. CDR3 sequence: CASSPPLGQGDTEAFF. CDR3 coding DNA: TGTGCCAGTAGCCCACCCCTCGGGCAGGGGGACACTGAAGCTTTCTTT.

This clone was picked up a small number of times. CDR3 protein: CATGPGTLLNSPLHF. The CDR3 DNA is TGTGCCACCGGCCCCGGGACACTCCTTAATTCACCCCTCCACTTT. The chain employs TRBV15 and TRBJ1-6, with D possibly matching TRBD1 (6 bases). Per germline, CDR1 LNHNV and CDR2 YYDKDF (reference sequence). Trimming shortened V by 8 bases and J by 6 bases, and 17 bases separated the two germline ends. CDR3 length: 15 residues.

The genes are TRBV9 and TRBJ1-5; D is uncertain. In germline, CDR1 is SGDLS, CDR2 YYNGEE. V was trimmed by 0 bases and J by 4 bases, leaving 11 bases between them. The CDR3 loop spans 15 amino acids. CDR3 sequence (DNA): TGTGCCAGCAGCGTAGGCCCCGGGGTGAATCAGCCCCAGCATTTT. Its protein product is CASSVGPGVNQPQHF.

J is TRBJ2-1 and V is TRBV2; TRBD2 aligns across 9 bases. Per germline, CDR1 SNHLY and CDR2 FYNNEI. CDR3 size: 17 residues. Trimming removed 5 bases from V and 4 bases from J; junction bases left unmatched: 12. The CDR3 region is CASSPLTGTSLYNEQFF. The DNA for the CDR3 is TGTGCCAGCAGTCCGCTTACCGGGACTAGCCTTTACAATGAGCAGTTCTTC.

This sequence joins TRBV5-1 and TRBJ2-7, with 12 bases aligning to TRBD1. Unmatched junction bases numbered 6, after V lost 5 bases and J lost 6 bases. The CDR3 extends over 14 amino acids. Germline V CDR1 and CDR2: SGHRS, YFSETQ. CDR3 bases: TGCGCCAGCAGTCGGGACAGGGGGCATGGCGAGCAGTACTTC. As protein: CASSRDRGHGEQYF.

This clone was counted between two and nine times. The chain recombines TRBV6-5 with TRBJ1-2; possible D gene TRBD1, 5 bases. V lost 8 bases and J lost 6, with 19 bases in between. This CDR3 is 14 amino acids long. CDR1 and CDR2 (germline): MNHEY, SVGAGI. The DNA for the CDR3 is TGTGCCAGCGCCCAGGCAGGGTCTTTTAATGGCTACACCTTC. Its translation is CASAQAGSFNGYTF.

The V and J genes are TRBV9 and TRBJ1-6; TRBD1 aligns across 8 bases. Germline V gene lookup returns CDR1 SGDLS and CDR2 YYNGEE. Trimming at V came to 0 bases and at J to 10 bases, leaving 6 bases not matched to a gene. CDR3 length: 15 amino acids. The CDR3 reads CASSVGAGGNSPLHF. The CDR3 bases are TGTGCCAGCAGCGTAGGGGCAGGGGGCAACTCACCCCTCCACTTT.

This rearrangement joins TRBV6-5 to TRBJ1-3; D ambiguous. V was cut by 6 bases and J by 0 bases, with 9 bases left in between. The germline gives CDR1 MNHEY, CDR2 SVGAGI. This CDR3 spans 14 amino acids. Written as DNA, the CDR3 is TGTGCCAGCAGAACCGAGAGCTCTGGAAACACCATATATTTT. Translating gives CASRTESSGNTIYF.

CDR3 nucleotide sequence: TGCGCCAGCAGGCAACAGGGGGCAGCCTACAATGAGCAGTTCTTC. This codes for CASRQQGAAYNEQFF. The chain has TRBV5-1 and TRBJ2-1; 9 bases line up with TRBD1. Germline loops: CDR1 SGHRS, CDR2 YFSETQ. This CDR3 comprises 15 residues. The trim removed 5 bases at V and 2 bases at J, leaving 5 bases unmatched.

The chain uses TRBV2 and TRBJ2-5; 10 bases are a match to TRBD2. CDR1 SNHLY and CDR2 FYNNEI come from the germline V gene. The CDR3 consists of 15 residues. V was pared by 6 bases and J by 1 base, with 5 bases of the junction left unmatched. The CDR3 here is CASSPTSGVQETQYF. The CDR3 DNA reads TGTGCCAGCAGCCCAACTAGCGGGGTCCAAGAGACCCAGTACTTC.

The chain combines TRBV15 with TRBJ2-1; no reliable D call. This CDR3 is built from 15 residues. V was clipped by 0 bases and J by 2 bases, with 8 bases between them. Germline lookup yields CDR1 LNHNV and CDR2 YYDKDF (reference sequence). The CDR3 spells CATSRDEQTYNEQFF. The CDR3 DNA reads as TGTGCCACCAGCAGAGATGAACAGACCTACAATGAGCAGTTCTTC.

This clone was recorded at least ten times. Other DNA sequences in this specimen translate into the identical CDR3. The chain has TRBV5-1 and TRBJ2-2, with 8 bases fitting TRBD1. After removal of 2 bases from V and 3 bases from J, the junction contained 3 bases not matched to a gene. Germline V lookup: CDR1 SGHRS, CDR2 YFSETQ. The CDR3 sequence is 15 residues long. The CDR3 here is CASSFQGADTGELFF. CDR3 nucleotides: TGCGCCAGCAGCTTTCAGGGGGCGGACACCGGGGAGCTGTTTTTT.

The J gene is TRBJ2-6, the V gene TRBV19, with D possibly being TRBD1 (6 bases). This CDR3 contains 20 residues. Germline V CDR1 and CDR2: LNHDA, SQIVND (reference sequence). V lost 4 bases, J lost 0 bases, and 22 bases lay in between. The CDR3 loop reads CASSKTIPGTSTSGANVLTF. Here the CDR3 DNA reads TGTGCCAGTAGTAAAACCATACCCGGGACAAGTACCTCTGGGGCCAACGTCCTGACTTTC.

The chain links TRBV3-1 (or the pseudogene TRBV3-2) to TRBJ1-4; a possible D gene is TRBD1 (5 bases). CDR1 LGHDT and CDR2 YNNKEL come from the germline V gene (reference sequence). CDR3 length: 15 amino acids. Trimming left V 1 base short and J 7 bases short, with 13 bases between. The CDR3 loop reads CASSQVGGESEKLFF. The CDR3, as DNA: TGTGCCAGCAGCCAAGTCGGAGGGGAAAGTGAAAAACTGTTTTTT.

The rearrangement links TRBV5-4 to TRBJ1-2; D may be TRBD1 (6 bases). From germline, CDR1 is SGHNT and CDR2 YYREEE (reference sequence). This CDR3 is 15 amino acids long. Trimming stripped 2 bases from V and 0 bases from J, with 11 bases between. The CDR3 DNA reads TGTGCCAGCAGCTTACAGGGCAGGGCTAACTATGGCTACACCTTC. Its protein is CASSLQGRANYGYTF.

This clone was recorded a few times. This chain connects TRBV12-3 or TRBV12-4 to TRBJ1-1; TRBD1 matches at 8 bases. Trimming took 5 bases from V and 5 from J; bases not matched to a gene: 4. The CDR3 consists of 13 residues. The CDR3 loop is CASSTTGGTEAFF. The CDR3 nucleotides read TGTGCCAGCAGTACTACAGGGGGAACTGAAGCTTTCTTT.

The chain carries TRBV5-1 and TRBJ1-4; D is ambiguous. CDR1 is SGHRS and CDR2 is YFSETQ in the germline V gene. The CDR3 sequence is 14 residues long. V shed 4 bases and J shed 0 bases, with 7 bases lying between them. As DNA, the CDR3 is TGCGCCAGCAGCGAGGGTGCAACTAATGAAAAACTGTTTTTT. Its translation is CASSEGATNEKLFF.

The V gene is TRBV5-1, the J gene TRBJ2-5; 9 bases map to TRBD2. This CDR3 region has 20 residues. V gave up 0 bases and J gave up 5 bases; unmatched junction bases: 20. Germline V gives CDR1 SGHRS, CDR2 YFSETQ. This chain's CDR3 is CASSLGAVDPGLAKVETQYF. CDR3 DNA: TGCGCCAGCAGCTTGGGGGCGGTGGATCCGGGACTAGCAAAGGTGGAGACCCAGTACTTC.

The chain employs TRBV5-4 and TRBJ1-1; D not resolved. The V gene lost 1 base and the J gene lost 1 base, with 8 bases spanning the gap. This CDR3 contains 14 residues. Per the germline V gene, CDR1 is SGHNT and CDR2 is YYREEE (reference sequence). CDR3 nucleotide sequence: TGTGCCAGCAGCTTGTCAGAGGGGAACACTGAAGCTTTCTTT. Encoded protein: CASSLSEGNTEAFF.

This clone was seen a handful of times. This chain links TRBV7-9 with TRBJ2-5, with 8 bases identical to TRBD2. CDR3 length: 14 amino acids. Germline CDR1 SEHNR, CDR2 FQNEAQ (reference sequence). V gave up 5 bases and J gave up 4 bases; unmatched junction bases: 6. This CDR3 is CASSHGLAGETQYF. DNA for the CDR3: TGTGCCAGCAGCCACGGGCTAGCGGGAGAGACCCAGTACTTC.

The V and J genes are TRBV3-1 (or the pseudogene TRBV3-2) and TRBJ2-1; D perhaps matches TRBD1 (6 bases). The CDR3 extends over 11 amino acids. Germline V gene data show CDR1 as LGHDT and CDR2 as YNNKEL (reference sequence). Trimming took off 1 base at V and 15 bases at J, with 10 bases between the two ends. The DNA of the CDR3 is TGTGCCAGCAGCCAAGGCAGGGGTGTGTTCTTC. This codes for CASSQGRGVFF.

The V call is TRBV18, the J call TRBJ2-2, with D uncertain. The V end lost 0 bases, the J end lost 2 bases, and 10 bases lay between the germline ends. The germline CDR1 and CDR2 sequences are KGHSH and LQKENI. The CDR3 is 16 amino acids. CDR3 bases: TGTGCCAGCTCACCACCGTCACAGATTAACACCGGGGAGCTGTTTTTT. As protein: CASSPPSQINTGELFF.

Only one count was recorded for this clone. The CDR3 is CASSLTYVRAGSEAFF. CDR3 in DNA: TGTGCCAGCAGCTTAACCTATGTTAGGGCGGGCTCTGAAGCTTTCTTT. The chain joins TRBV7-3 to TRBJ1-1; D ambiguous. The CDR3 contains 16 residues. Germline values: CDR1 SGHTA, CDR2 FQGTGA. The germline V and J ends were trimmed by 0 bases and 6 bases, with 17 bases remaining between them.

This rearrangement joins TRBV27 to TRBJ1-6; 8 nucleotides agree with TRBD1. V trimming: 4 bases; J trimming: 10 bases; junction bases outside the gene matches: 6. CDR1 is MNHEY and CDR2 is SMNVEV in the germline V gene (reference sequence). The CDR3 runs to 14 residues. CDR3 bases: TGTGCCAGCAGTTCGGACAGGGCTGGATCACCCCTCCACTTT. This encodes CASSSDRAGSPLHF.